Given below is one T cell receptor beta chain in context. In the authors' workflow: Amplification with reference gene primers provided the estimates of nucleated cell counts. Repertoires were generated with immunoSEQ multiplex PCR, while TCRdb's copy carries only in-frame clones and drops some. Clonal size and the V and J genes are those of that table, whereas D and trimming came from the DNA. The profile shows about 110,000 clones, roughly two thirds of them singletons. The sample originates from a study of blood T cell repertoires in COVID-19. On the study more broadly: Material from acute and convalescent COVID-19 was sourced from the United States, Italy and Spain. In each case, the material was cDNA or gDNA derived from T cells, B-cell-depleted T cells, or PBMCs.

There are 15 residues in the CDR3. Germline V gives CDR1 ENHRY, CDR2 SYGVKD. V lost 2 bases, J lost 4 bases, and 4 bases stayed unmatched. The V call is TRBV10-3, the J call TRBJ2-1; 8 bases are shared with TRBD2. This TCR derives from a human donor with acute or convalescent COVID-19. The donor label of this sample is uncertain. The specimen was peripheral blood. The CDR3 region has the DNA TGTGCCATCAGTGAGGGTCAGCGGGAGTACAATGAGCAGTTCTTC. It yields the protein CAISEGQREYNEQFF.